The 9 T cell receptor beta chains listed next were all sequenced from one sample in a study of blood T cell repertoires in COVID-19. Sequencing used immunoSEQ multiplex PCR; TCRdb keeps in-frame clones, though not all of them. The table includes around 33,000 clones, about 90% detected once. Sequenced: peripheral blood. The source of these receptors is an elderly man with acute or convalescent COVID-19.

This chain joins TRBV7-2 and TRBJ2-7; 9 nucleotides align to TRBD2. The CDR3 sequence is 14 residues long. From germline, CDR1 is SGHTA and CDR2 FQGNSA. The J segment lost 2 bases and the V segment lost 7 bases, leaving 6 bases of the junction unmatched. The DNA of the CDR3 is TGTGCCAGCACCACGACTAGCGGCCCCTACGAGCAGTACTTC. Translation: CASTTTSGPYEQYF.

The chain joins TRBV29-1 to TRBJ2-3; weak D call: TRBD2 (5 bases). The V gene's germline CDR1 is SQVTM and CDR2 ANQGSEA. This CDR3 is built from 15 residues. V gave up 1 base and J gave up 2 bases, with 13 bases separating them. In DNA form, the CDR3 reads TGCAGCGTTGAAGGGGGAGAAAGATCCACAGATACGCAGTATTTT. Translated: CSVEGGERSTDTQYF.

The chain employs TRBV10-3 and TRBJ2-1; TRBD1 agrees at 9 bases. The V gene's germline CDR1 is ENHRY and CDR2 SYGVKD. The CDR3 sequence is 16 residues long. The V and J ends lost 2 bases and 7 bases, in that order; junction bases with no gene match: 9. CDR3 loop: CAISEPGQGVRNEQFF. Written as DNA, the CDR3 is TGTGCCATCAGTGAGCCGGGACAGGGCGTAAGGAATGAGCAGTTCTTC.

The chain combines TRBV19 with TRBJ1-6, with D maybe TRBD1 (5 bases). The germline CDR1 and CDR2 sequences are LNHDA and SQIVND (reference sequence). This CDR3 has 17 residues. Trimming took off 3 bases at V and 5 bases at J, with 17 bases between the two ends. This CDR3 is CASSIEAGLGHNSPLHF. CDR3 DNA: TGTGCCAGTAGTATCGAGGCAGGGTTGGGGCATAATTCACCCCTCCACTTT. Full variable domain (rest looked up from reference TRBV19 and TRBJ1-6): DGGITQSPKYLFRKEGQNVTLSCEQNLNHDAMYWYRQDPGQGLRLIYYSQIVNDFQKGDIAEGYSVSREKKESFPLTVTSAQKNPTAFYLCASSIEAGLGHNSPLHFGNGTRLTVT.

V is TRBV5-1 and J is TRBJ2-7; D is possibly TRBD2 (6 bases). This CDR3 is built from 14 residues. CDR1 and CDR2 from the germline V gene are SGHRS and YFSETQ. The V end lost 5 bases, the J end lost 2 bases, and 14 bases lay between the germline ends. CDR3 coding DNA: TGCGCCAGCAGTCCCCCCGGGACTCCCTACGAGCAGTACTTC. Its protein product is CASSPPGTPYEQYF.

This chain joins TRBV4-2 and TRBJ2-7; unclear D gene. Trimming took 0 bases from V and 2 from J, leaving 8 bases between them. The CDR3 is 14 amino acids. Germline V CDR1 and CDR2: LGHNA, YNFKEQ. CDR3 in DNA: TGTGCCAGCAGCCAAGACGGAGAGACCTACGAGCAGTACTTC. It codes for CASSQDGETYEQYF.

The chain combines TRBV7-3 with TRBJ2-1, with 11 bases lining up with TRBD2. CDR3 length: 15 amino acids. Germline loops: CDR1 SGHTA, CDR2 FQGTGA. The V and J ends lost 6 bases and 7 bases, in that order; junction bases with no gene match: 8. The CDR3 reads CASSYSGGAANEQFF. The CDR3 nucleotides are TGTGCCAGCAGTTATAGCGGGGGGGCCGCAAATGAGCAGTTCTTC.

The chain links TRBV19 to TRBJ1-2, with a weak D call TRBD1 (5 bases). Trimming cost V 6 bases and J 5 bases, with 10 bases left between them. Germline-derived CDR1 and CDR2 are LNHDA and SQIVND (reference sequence). The CDR3 runs 12 residues. CDR3 in amino acids: CASSVGGYGYTF. DNA for the CDR3: TGTGCCAGTAGCGTTGGGGGGTATGGCTACACCTTC.

This chain connects TRBV28 to TRBJ1-2; TRBD1 is a possible D gene (5 bases). This CDR3 spans 12 amino acids. The ends were cut back, 1 base at V and 8 bases at J, with 8 bases in the middle. CDR1 and CDR2 (germline): MDHEN, SYDVKM. The CDR3 DNA sequence: TGTGCCAGCAGTTTATTCTCAGGGGGCTACACCTTC. It specifies CASSLFSGGYTF.